This TCR beta chain was captured in a study of shared clonotypes between healthy human individuals. Across the study: Ranging from 18 to 49 in age, donors were two women and three men.

Germline CDR1 and CDR2: SGHAT and FQNNGV. The J segment lost 6 bases and the V segment lost 1 base, leaving 8 bases of the junction unmatched. The CDR3 contains 15 residues. Replicate PCRs run on sorted subsets employed approximately 0.2 ug DNA, 25,000 to 35,000 T cell genomes. TCRdb's copy holds only in-frame clones and misses some; the assay was immunoSEQ multiplex PCR. The sample has approximately 530,000 clones; roughly 95% are singletons. Only Caucasian adults living in Nashville, Tennessee made up the donor group. The TCR was taken from a woman between 25 and 40 years old in good health. V usage is TRBV11-2 and J usage is TRBJ2-7; 8 bases agree with TRBD1. Sequencing used naive CD4+ T cells sorted from blood. The subset was: CD45RA+ positively selected. DNA of the CDR3: TGTGCCAGCAGCTTAGTAGTGACACAGGGGGGCGAGCAGTACTTC. Protein: CASSLVVTQGGEQYF.